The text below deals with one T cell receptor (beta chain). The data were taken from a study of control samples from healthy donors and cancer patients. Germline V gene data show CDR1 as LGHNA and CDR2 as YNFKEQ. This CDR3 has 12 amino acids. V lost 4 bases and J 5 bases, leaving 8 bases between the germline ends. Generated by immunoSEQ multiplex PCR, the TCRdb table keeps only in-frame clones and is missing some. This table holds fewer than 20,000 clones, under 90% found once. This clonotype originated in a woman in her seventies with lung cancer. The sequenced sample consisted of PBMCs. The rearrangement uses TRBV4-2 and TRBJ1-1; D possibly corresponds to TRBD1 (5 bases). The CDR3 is CASSREGTEAFF. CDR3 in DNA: TGTGCCAGCAGCCGAGAGGGGACTGAAGCTTTCTTT.